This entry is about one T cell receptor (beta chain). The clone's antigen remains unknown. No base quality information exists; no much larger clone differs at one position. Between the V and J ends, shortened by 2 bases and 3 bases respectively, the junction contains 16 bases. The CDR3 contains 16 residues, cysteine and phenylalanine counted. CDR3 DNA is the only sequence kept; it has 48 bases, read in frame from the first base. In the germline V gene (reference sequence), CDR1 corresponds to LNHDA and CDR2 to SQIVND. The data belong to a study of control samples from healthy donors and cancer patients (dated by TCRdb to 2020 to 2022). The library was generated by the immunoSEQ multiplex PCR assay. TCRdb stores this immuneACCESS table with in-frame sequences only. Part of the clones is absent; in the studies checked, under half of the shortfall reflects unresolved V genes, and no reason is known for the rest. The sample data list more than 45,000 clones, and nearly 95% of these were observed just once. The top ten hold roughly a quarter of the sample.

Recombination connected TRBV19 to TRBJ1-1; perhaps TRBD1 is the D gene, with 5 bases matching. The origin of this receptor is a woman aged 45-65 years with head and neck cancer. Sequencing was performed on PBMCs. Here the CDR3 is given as CASSINGGPTDTEAFF. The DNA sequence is TGTGCCAGTAGTATAAATGGGGGACCGACAGACACTGAAGCTTTCTTT. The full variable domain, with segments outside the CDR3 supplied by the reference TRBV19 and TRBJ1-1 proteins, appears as DGGITQSPKYLFRKEGQNVTLSCEQNLNHDAMYWYRQDPGQGLRLIYYSQIVNDFQKGDIAEGYSVSREKKESFPLTVTSAQKNPTAFYLCASSINGGPTDTEAFFGQGTRLTVV.